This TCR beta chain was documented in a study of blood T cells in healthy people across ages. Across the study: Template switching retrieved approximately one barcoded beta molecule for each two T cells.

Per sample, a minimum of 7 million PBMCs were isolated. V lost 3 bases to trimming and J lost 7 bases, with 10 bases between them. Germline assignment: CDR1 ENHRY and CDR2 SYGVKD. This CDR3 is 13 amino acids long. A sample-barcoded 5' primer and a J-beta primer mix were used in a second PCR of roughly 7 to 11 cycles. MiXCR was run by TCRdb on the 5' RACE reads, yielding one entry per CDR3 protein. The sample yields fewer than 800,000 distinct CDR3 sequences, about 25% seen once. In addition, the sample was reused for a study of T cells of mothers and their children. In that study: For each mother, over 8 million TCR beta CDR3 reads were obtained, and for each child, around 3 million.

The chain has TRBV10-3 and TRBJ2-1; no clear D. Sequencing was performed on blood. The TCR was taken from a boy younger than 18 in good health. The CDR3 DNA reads TGTGCCATCAGTGATCCGAAGGGAAATGAGCAGTTCTTC. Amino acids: CAISDPKGNEQFF.